These 25 T cell receptor beta chains originate from one sample sequenced in a study of T cell responses to AZD1222 COVID-19 vaccine. Method: immunoSEQ multiplex PCR; TCRdb's copy keeps in-frame clones and lacks some. The table has around 160,000 clones, roughly nine tenths seen once. The sample consisted of peripheral blood, taken on day 0 of AZD1222 vaccination. The receptors stem from an adult in good health.

This chain joins TRBV4-1 and TRBJ2-5; D is perhaps TRBD2 (6 bases). The CDR3 extends over 17 amino acids. Looked up from germline, CDR1 is MGHRA and CDR2 is YSYEKL. With 3 bases removed from V and 4 bases from J, the gap between germline ends came to 21 bases. CDR3 residues: CASSHPYGRKGGETQYF. In DNA form, the CDR3 reads TGCGCCAGCAGCCATCCTTATGGCCGTAAGGGAGGAGAGACCCAGTACTTC.

V gene TRBV4-3 combines with J gene TRBJ2-1; D might be TRBD1 (5 bases). Germline CDR1 reads LGHNA; CDR2 reads YSLEER. V was shortened by 3 bases and J by 13 bases, with 19 bases between the two germline ends. CDR3 length equals 14 residues. Here the CDR3 reads CASSQAIGDLAQFF. CDR3 DNA sequence: TGCGCCAGCAGCCAGGCGATAGGGGATCTGGCACAGTTCTTC.

The chain recombines TRBV28 with TRBJ1-5; 9 bases fit TRBD1. CDR1 is MDHEN, CDR2 SYDVKM, per germline. J gave up 7 bases and V 8 bases, and 9 bases lay outside the gene matches. The CDR3 contains 14 residues. This CDR3 is CASGTGQGGQPQHF. CDR3 nucleotide sequence: TGTGCCAGCGGCACGGGACAGGGAGGCCAGCCCCAGCATTTT.

The chain has TRBV2 and TRBJ2-2, with 8 bases that match TRBD2. Germline V gene lookup returns CDR1 SNHLY and CDR2 FYNNEI. The CDR3 length is 14 residues. V was clipped by 8 bases and J by 5 bases; unmatched bases: 7. The chain's CDR3 is CASQLAAATGELFF. The CDR3 DNA reads TGTGCCAGCCAACTAGCGGCCGCGACCGGGGAGCTGTTTTTT.

The chain is built from TRBV27 and TRBJ2-1; 11 bases match TRBD2. The V gene end was trimmed by 2 bases and the J gene end by 8 bases; junction bases not matched to a gene: 8. The CDR3 runs to 16 residues. Germline V gene lookup returns CDR1 MNHEY and CDR2 SMNVEV (reference sequence). CDR3 region: CASSLDPGTSGYEQFF. In DNA, the CDR3 is TGTGCCAGCAGTTTAGACCCAGGGACTAGCGGTTATGAGCAGTTCTTC.

The chain joins TRBV7-2 to TRBJ2-2, with 8 bases lining up with TRBD1. Germline assignment: CDR1 SGHTA and CDR2 FQGNSA. The CDR3 is 17 residues long. After removal of 7 bases from V and 4 bases from J, the junction contained 14 bases not matched to a gene. This CDR3 reads CASTDRGSYLGTGELFF. The CDR3 DNA reads as TGTGCCAGCACCGACAGGGGCTCGTATCTCGGCACCGGGGAGCTGTTTTTT.

The rearrangement joins TRBV7-3 to TRBJ1-6; D is uncertain. The CDR3 spans 15 residues. With 5 bases removed from V and 7 bases from J, the gap between germline ends came to 15 bases. Per the germline V gene, CDR1 is SGHTA and CDR2 is FQGTGA. As DNA, the CDR3 is TGTGCCAGCAGCGCCGGGATCCCTCACAATTCACCCCTCCACTTT. As protein: CASSAGIPHNSPLHF.

The V gene is TRBV12-3 or TRBV12-4, the J gene TRBJ1-3, with D unclear. The CDR3 has 13 amino acids. Deletions cut 3 bases from V and 1 base from J, with 4 bases between. The CDR3 nucleotides are TGTGCCAGCAGTTTTTATTCTGGAAACACCATATATTTT. Translation gives CASSFYSGNTIYF.

V usage is TRBV7-3 and J usage is TRBJ2-1; the match to TRBD2 covers 15 bases. Per germline, CDR1 SGHTA and CDR2 FQGTGA. CDR3 length: 15 residues. The V gene end was trimmed by 8 bases and the J gene end by 1 base; junction bases not matched to a gene: 0. CDR3 nucleotide sequence: TGTGCCAGCGGACTAGCGGGGGGGTCCTACAATGAGCAGTTCTTC. It yields the protein CASGLAGGSYNEQFF.

The chain joins TRBV4-3 to TRBJ2-3; D gene unclear. Germline lookup yields CDR1 LGHNA and CDR2 YSLEER. The CDR3 spans 14 residues. V was shortened by 0 bases and J by 1 base, with 5 bases between the two germline ends. The CDR3 DNA reads as TGCGCCAGCAGCCAAGAAGGCGGCACAGATACGCAGTATTTT. This translates into CASSQEGGTDTQYF.

The chain uses TRBV19 and TRBJ2-1, with D uncertain. CDR3 length: 16 amino acids. Deletions cut 3 bases from V and 7 bases from J, with 19 bases between. Germline V lookup: CDR1 LNHDA, CDR2 SQIVND (reference sequence). CDR3 bases: TGTGCCAGTAGTATCCCCTTCACGGTGAAGAGGAATGAGCAGTTCTTC. Amino acid sequence: CASSIPFTVKRNEQFF.

The chain's CDR3 is CASSLGRQQFF. The CDR3 DNA follows: TGTGCCAGCAGCTTAGGCAGGCAGCAGTTCTTC. The chain uses TRBV7-2 and TRBJ2-1; D is ambiguous. V shed 1 base and J shed 11 bases, with 6 bases lying between them. Germline lookup yields CDR1 SGHTA and CDR2 FQGNSA. The CDR3 extends over 11 amino acids.

The rearrangement uses TRBV4-1 and TRBJ2-3; D is perhaps TRBD2 (6 bases). Germline lookup yields CDR1 MGHRA and CDR2 YSYEKL. V lost 4 bases and J lost 1, with 15 bases in between. The CDR3 runs 16 residues. The CDR3 loop is CASSRAPGGGTDTQYF. CDR3 in DNA: TGCGCCAGCAGCCGAGCACCCGGGGGTGGCACAGATACGCAGTATTTT.

The genes are TRBV24-1 and TRBJ1-2; D remains unclear. The V gene lost 9 bases and the J gene lost 4 bases, with 14 bases spanning the gap. This CDR3 contains 13 residues. Per the germline V gene, CDR1 is KGHDR and CDR2 is SFDVKD. CDR3 region: CATARRDSYGYTF. The CDR3 DNA follows: TGTGCCACCGCGCGCCGAGATAGCTATGGCTACACCTTC.

The chain uses TRBV4-1 and TRBJ1-6; maybe TRBD1 (5 bases). Germline assignment: CDR1 MGHRA and CDR2 YSYEKL. The CDR3 has 16 residues. Trimming stripped 4 bases from V and 7 bases from J, with 17 bases between. In DNA, the CDR3 is TGCGCCAGCAGCCTCATTGAAGGACAACGGAATTCACCCCTCCACTTT. Translated: CASSLIEGQRNSPLHF.

The CDR3 is CASSPGQVPNQPQHF. CDR3 DNA: TGTGCCAGCTCACCCGGACAGGTACCCAATCAGCCCCAGCATTTT. This rearrangement joins TRBV18 to TRBJ1-5; 7 bases agree with TRBD1. Germline trimming cut 3 bases from V and 3 bases from J; bases unmatched to any gene: 5. The CDR3 covers 15 residues. From germline, CDR1 is KGHSH and CDR2 LQKENI.

This chain links TRBV5-1 with TRBJ1-1, with D possibly TRBD1 on 5 matching bases. This CDR3 comprises 15 residues. The germline CDR1 and CDR2 sequences are SGHRS and YFSETQ. V shed 0 bases and J shed 3 bases, with 12 bases lying between them. The CDR3 bases are TGCGCCAGCAGCTTGGACGGGACGCCGTACACTGAAGCTTTCTTT. Its protein is CASSLDGTPYTEAFF.

The gene calls are TRBV4-2 and TRBJ2-7, with TRBD2 identical over 12 bases. Trimming at V came to 0 bases and at J to 0 bases, leaving 6 bases not matched to a gene. Germline V CDR1 and CDR2: LGHNA, YNFKEQ. CDR3 length equals 18 residues. The CDR3: CASSQDGTSGLLSYEQYF. In DNA, the CDR3 is TGTGCCAGCAGCCAAGATGGGACTAGCGGGCTTCTCTCCTACGAGCAGTACTTC.

This rearrangement joins TRBV7-2 to TRBJ2-6; possible D gene TRBD2, 5 bases. Trimming shortened V by 0 bases and J by 0 bases, and 12 bases separated the two germline ends. This CDR3 spans 18 amino acids. From germline, CDR1 is SGHTA and CDR2 FQGNSA. The CDR3 DNA follows: TGTGCCAGCAGCTTAGCAGGAACGGGAACCTCTGGGGCCAACGTCCTGACTTTC. Its protein product is CASSLAGTGTSGANVLTF.

The rearrangement uses TRBV6-4 and TRBJ2-3; 7 bases agree with TRBD1. Trimming at V came to 0 bases and at J to 4 bases, leaving 1 base not matched to a gene. Germline values: CDR1 MRHNA, CDR2 SNTAGT. The length of the CDR3 is 14 residues. CDR3 loop: CASSDSTGADTQYF. DNA of the CDR3: TGTGCCAGCAGTGACTCCACAGGGGCAGATACGCAGTATTTT.

The J gene is TRBJ1-2, the V gene TRBV28; D unclear. The CDR3 has 15 amino acids. The germline V and J ends were trimmed by 3 bases and 6 bases, with 17 bases remaining between them. Germline V gene lookup returns CDR1 MDHEN and CDR2 SYDVKM. The CDR3: CASSLVGMIFHGYTF. Written as DNA, the CDR3 is TGTGCCAGCAGTTTGGTGGGGATGATTTTCCATGGCTACACCTTC.

The V and J genes are TRBV21-1 and TRBJ1-1. TRBV21-1 is recorded as a pseudogene. CDR3 length: 17 residues. The CDR3 region has the DNA TGTGCCCCCTCGGGTTCAGGGACCCGGGGGGTGAACACTGAAGCTTTCTTT. It specifies CAPSGSGTRGVNTEAFF.

V usage is TRBV6-2 or TRBV6-3 and J usage is TRBJ1-2; weak D call: TRBD1 (6 bases). Germline CDR1 reads MNHEY; CDR2 reads SVGEGT. This CDR3 has 17 amino acids. The ends were cut back, 5 bases at V and 7 bases at J, with 26 bases in the middle. CDR3 in DNA: TGTGCCAGCAGTGGGGGCTTACGTACCTCCGCCGTTTCTGGCTACACCTTC. It codes for CASSGGLRTSAVSGYTF.

The gene calls are TRBV7-8 and TRBJ2-7; D is possibly TRBD2 (6 bases). The germline gives CDR1 SGHVS, CDR2 FQNEAQ. Trimming pared 2 bases from V and 9 bases from J, leaving 17 bases between. This CDR3 has 14 amino acids. CDR3 bases: TGTGCCAGCAGCTTAAGGTCCGGCGGGGCAGGGCAGTACTTC. Its translation is CASSLRSGGAGQYF.

This clone has only a few counts. CDR3 in amino acids: CATSRGGTGGTLDLRTF. In DNA, the CDR3 is TGTGCCACCAGCAGAGGGGGGACAGGGGGCACGCTCGACTTGAGAACCTTC. The rearrangement joins TRBV15 to TRBJ1-2; 12 nucleotides line up with TRBD1. The V gene end was trimmed by 1 base and the J gene end by 14 bases; junction bases not matched to a gene: 17. The CDR3 covers 17 residues. Germline loops: CDR1 LNHNV, CDR2 YYDKDF (reference sequence).